This T cell receptor beta chain originates from a study of T cells in localized non-small cell lung cancer. TCRdb's table, derived via immunoSEQ multiplex PCR, lists solely in-frame clones and lacks some. The table records approximately 2,200 clones, about a quarter of them present only once. The CDR3 totals 14 residues. The germline CDR1 and CDR2 sequences are SGHNT and YENEEA. Deletions cut 5 bases from V and 8 bases from J, with 18 bases between. The input for sequencing was normal lung tissue next to the tumor, taken before any cancer treatment. This receptor was identified in a man between 40 and 70 years old with stage III lung adenocarcinoma. The chain joins TRBV11-3 to TRBJ1-2, with D possibly being TRBD1 (6 bases). The CDR3 DNA reads as TGTGCCAGCAGCCATGCTGGGGGGCAAGCGGGCTACACCTTC. The encoded protein is CASSHAGGQAGYTF.